The next 27 T cell receptor beta chains were all read from a single sample in a study of cytomegalovirus exposure and HLA in healthy donors. In the PCR, 60 Vbeta and 13 Jbeta primers were used. Measured with immunoSEQ multiplex PCR; TCRdb has only the in-frame clones, and not every one. The sample yields 70,000 to 90,000 clones, under 80% seen once. The sample consisted of PBMCs. These receptors were collected from a male donor in good health and CMV-seropositive.

This chain links TRBV5-5 with TRBJ1-2; D is unclear. Germline CDR1 is SGHKS and CDR2 is YYEKEE (reference sequence). This CDR3 spans 13 amino acids. V lost 4 bases and J lost 2, with 9 bases in between. The CDR3 sequence is CASSRDPNYGYTF. CDR3 coding DNA: TGTGCCAGCAGCCGAGATCCCAACTATGGCTACACCTTC.

This clone was observed a handful of times. The CDR3: CASNRPSGTENTGELFF. The CDR3 bases are TGCGCCAGCAACCGCCCTTCGGGGACAGAGAACACCGGGGAGCTGTTTTTT. The chain is built from TRBV5-1 and TRBJ2-2, with 7 bases lining up with TRBD1. The J segment lost 1 base and the V segment lost 6 bases, leaving 12 bases of the junction unmatched. Germline V gene sequence: CDR1 SGHRS, CDR2 YFSETQ. The CDR3 runs to 17 residues.

The chain carries TRBV29-1 and TRBJ2-2, with 8 bases identical to TRBD1. The germline gives CDR1 SQVTM, CDR2 ANQGSEA. V dropped 0 bases and J dropped 6; count of bases not matched to a gene: 6. The CDR3 extends over 15 amino acids. The CDR3 nucleotides are TGCAGCGTTGAAGAGATGGACAGGGCGGCCGGGGAGCTGTTTTTT. It specifies CSVEEMDRAAGELFF.

V is TRBV5-6 and J is TRBJ2-7, with TRBD1 as a possible D gene (6 bases). This CDR3 comprises 16 residues. V lost 4 bases to trimming and J lost 0 bases, with 17 bases between them. Germline-derived CDR1 and CDR2 are SGHDT and YYEEEE. The CDR3: CASSRLGGQNSYEQYF. The DNA of the CDR3 is TGTGCCAGCAGCCGCTTAGGGGGACAAAACTCCTACGAGCAGTACTTC. The full variable domain, completed using reference TRBV5-6 and TRBJ2-7, is DAGVTQSPTHLIKTRGQQVTLRCSPKSGHDTVSWYQQALGQGPQFIFQYYEEEERQRGNFPDRFSGHQFPNYSSELNVNALLLGDSALYLCASSRLGGQNSYEQYFGPGTRLTVT.

This sequence joins TRBV5-4 and TRBJ1-1; D is unresolved. Germline CDR1 is SGHNT and CDR2 is YYREEE (reference sequence). Trimming stripped 3 bases from V and 7 bases from J, with 19 bases between. The CDR3 consists of 15 residues. CDR3 DNA: TGTGCCAGCAGCTCGTCCGTCGGGGTCCTGGGTGAAGCTTTCTTT. Amino acids: CASSSSVGVLGEAFF. The complete variable domain, with remaining parts taken from reference TRBV5-4 and TRBJ1-1, reads ETGVTQSPTHLIKTRGQQVTLRCSSQSGHNTVSWYQQALGQGPQFIFQYYREEENGRGNFPPRFSGLQFPNYSSELNVNALELDDSALYLCASSSSVGVLGEAFFGQGTRLTVV.

This chain connects TRBV7-9 to TRBJ1-1; the D gene is possibly TRBD1 (5 bases). Trimming shortened V by 5 bases and J by 5 bases, and 15 bases separated the two germline ends. CDR3 length: 14 residues. Germline CDR1 is SEHNR and CDR2 is FQNEAQ (reference sequence). The CDR3 protein is CASSHPQGWTEAFF. The CDR3 nucleotides read TGTGCCAGCAGCCACCCCCAGGGATGGACTGAAGCTTTCTTT.

The chain links TRBV4-1 to TRBJ2-7, with D possibly matching TRBD2 (6 bases). In germline, CDR1 is MGHRA, CDR2 YSYEKL. The CDR3 loop spans 14 amino acids. Between the trimmed V and J ends, which lost 4 bases and 7 bases, there was a span of 17 bases. CDR3 region: CASSPWTAGKEQYF. CDR3 sequence (DNA): TGCGCCAGCAGCCCATGGACTGCGGGAAAGGAGCAGTACTTC.

This chain connects TRBV6-6 to TRBJ1-5; D gene ambiguous. V lost 2 bases to trimming and J lost 5 bases, with 4 bases between them. CDR3 length: 12 amino acids. Germline assignment: CDR1 MNHNY and CDR2 SVGAGI (reference sequence). CDR3 DNA sequence: TGTGCCAGCAGTTACCCATATCAGCCCCAGCATTTT. Translating it yields CASSYPYQPQHF.

The chain has TRBV29-1 and TRBJ2-7; TRBD2 matches at 10 bases. V lost 4 bases and J lost 4; bases outside the gene matches: 16. The CDR3 has 17 amino acids. Germline V gives CDR1 SQVTM, CDR2 ANQGSEA. Here the CDR3 DNA reads TGCAGCGTTGTTCGGGCTAGCGGGAGTTCTGCTTCGTACGAGCAGTACTTC. Protein product: CSVVRASGSSASYEQYF.

This chain uses TRBV9 with TRBJ2-7; D ambiguous. This CDR3 has 14 residues. Germline V gives CDR1 SGDLS, CDR2 YYNGEE. Trimming took 0 bases from V and 1 from J, leaving 8 bases between them. CDR3 in DNA: TGTGCCAGCAGCGTAGGCTCCCAGTCCTACGAGCAGTACTTC. Translating it yields CASSVGSQSYEQYF.

This chain uses TRBV5-1 with TRBJ2-5, with TRBD2 matching over 8 bases. From germline, CDR1 is SGHRS and CDR2 YFSETQ. J gave up 2 bases and V 1 base, and 4 bases lay outside the gene matches. CDR3 length: 15 amino acids. Here the CDR3 reads CASSLWTSRQETQYF. The CDR3 DNA reads TGCGCCAGCAGCTTGTGGACTAGCAGACAAGAGACCCAGTACTTC.

V usage is TRBV4-1 and J usage is TRBJ1-5; TRBD1 matches at 7 bases. There are 14 residues in the CDR3. Germline CDR1 is MGHRA and CDR2 is YSYEKL. The V gene end was trimmed by 3 bases and the J gene end by 2 bases; junction bases not matched to a gene: 1. CDR3 bases: TGCGCCAGCAGCCATGACAGGGGCAATCAGCCCCAGCATTTT. This gives the protein CASSHDRGNQPQHF.

This clone appeared a few times. V gene TRBV28 combines with J gene TRBJ2-2; D unresolved. Germline assignment: CDR1 MDHEN and CDR2 SYDVKM. This CDR3 region has 13 residues. V was clipped by 7 bases and J by 6 bases, with 12 bases between them. The CDR3 bases are TGTGCCAGCACCACATCTCCCCCCGGGGAGCTGTTTTTT. Protein sequence: CASTTSPPGELFF.

The chain links TRBV18 to TRBJ2-5; maybe TRBD1 (6 bases). The CDR3 contains 15 residues. Trimming shortened V by 3 bases and J by 1 base, and 12 bases separated the two germline ends. Germline CDR1 is KGHSH and CDR2 is LQKENI. The CDR3 protein is CASSPVGDIQETQYF. The CDR3 DNA is TGTGCCAGCTCACCGGTCGGGGACATCCAAGAGACCCAGTACTTC. Drawing the rest from reference TRBV18 and TRBJ2-5, the complete variable domain is NAGVMQNPRHLVRRRGQEARLRCSPMKGHSHVYWYRQLPEEGLKFMVYLQKENIIDESGMPKERFSAEFPKEGPSILRIQQVVRGDSAAYFCASSPVGDIQETQYFGPGTRLLVL.

This clone was recorded a few times. The V call is TRBV6-4, the J call TRBJ2-3; no reliable D call. The CDR3 runs to 14 residues. Trimming stripped 7 bases from V and 2 bases from J, with 13 bases between. In germline, CDR1 is MRHNA, CDR2 SNTAGT. The CDR3 nucleotides read TGTGCCAGCAAGTCCGGAGTGGACACAGATACGCAGTATTTT. Amino acids: CASKSGVDTDTQYF.

This clone appeared a single time. This sequence joins TRBV15 and TRBJ2-7; 7 bases map to TRBD1. Trimming took 0 bases from V and 6 from J; bases not matched to a gene: 2. The length of the CDR3 is 13 residues. Germline assignment: CDR1 LNHNV and CDR2 YYDKDF (reference sequence). The CDR3 bases are TGTGCCACCAGCAGAGACGACAGGGTCGAGCAGTACTTC. Translating gives CATSRDDRVEQYF.

V and J are TRBV28 and TRBJ2-1, with D possibly TRBD2 on 5 matching bases. The ends were cut back, 6 bases at V and 2 bases at J, with 11 bases in the middle. The germline V gene encodes CDR1 MDHEN and CDR2 SYDVKM. This CDR3 is built from 14 residues. The CDR3, as DNA: TGTGCCAGCAGATCAGGAGGCACCTACAATGAGCAGTTCTTC. This gives the protein CASRSGGTYNEQFF.

The chain joins TRBV11-1 to TRBJ2-1; 9 bases agree with TRBD2. The CDR3 covers 15 residues. Germline V gives CDR1 SGHAT, CDR2 FQDESV (reference sequence). V shed 3 bases, J shed 0 bases, and the junction held 0 bases outside the gene matches. For the CDR3, the DNA is TGTGCCAGCAGCTTTAGCGGGAGCTCCTACAATGAGCAGTTCTTC. Translation gives CASSFSGSSYNEQFF. The full variable domain, in which reference TRBV11-1 and TRBJ2-1 provide the parts outside the CDR3, is EAEVAQSPRYKITEKSQAVAFWCDPISGHATLYWYRQILGQGPELLVQFQDESVVDDSQLPKDRFSAERLKGVDSTLKIQPAELGDSAMYLCASSFSGSSYNEQFFGPGTRLTVL.

V gene TRBV5-1 combines with J gene TRBJ2-7; tentatively, D is TRBD2 (5 bases). V lost 5 bases to trimming and J lost 7 bases, with 13 bases between them. The CDR3 covers 12 residues. Germline V CDR1 and CDR2: SGHRS, YFSETQ. The CDR3 reads CASRPVGGEQYF. CDR3 nucleotide sequence: TGCGCCAGCAGGCCTGTCGGCGGGGAGCAGTACTTC.

This chain joins TRBV14 and TRBJ2-5, with 7 positions matching TRBD2. The CDR3 runs to 14 residues. The V gene's germline CDR1 is SGHDN and CDR2 FVKESK. Trimming removed 3 bases from V and 4 bases from J; junction bases left unmatched: 5. As DNA, the CDR3 is TGTGCCAGCAGCCAGCCTAGCGGTGTAGAGACCCAGTACTTC. Residues: CASSQPSGVETQYF. The whole variable domain, filled in from reference TRBV14 and TRBJ2-5, reads EAGVTQFPSHSVIEKGQTVTLRCDPISGHDNLYWYRRVMGKEIKFLLHFVKESKQDESGMPNNRFLAERTGGTYSTLKVQPAELEDSGVYFCASSQPSGVETQYFGPGTRLLVL.

This chain links TRBV4-3 with TRBJ2-3; 16 bases agree with TRBD2. CDR3 size: 18 residues. Germline loops: CDR1 LGHNA, CDR2 YSLEER. V lost 1 base to trimming and J lost 6 bases; unmatched junction nucleotides: 7. The CDR3 coding sequence is TGCGCCAGCAGCCAAGGAGTTCGGGGACTAGCGGGGGGGGATACGCAGTATTTT. It codes for CASSQGVRGLAGGDTQYF.

The chain recombines TRBV28 with TRBJ1-3; tentative D call: TRBD1 (5 bases). Per germline, CDR1 MDHEN and CDR2 SYDVKM. V shed 3 bases and J shed 0 bases, with 9 bases lying between them. The CDR3 covers 15 residues. This chain's CDR3 is CASSLQGGSGNTIYF. Written as DNA, the CDR3 is TGTGCCAGCAGTTTGCAGGGAGGCTCTGGAAACACCATATATTTT.

This clone appeared a few times. The DNA for the CDR3 is TGTGCCAGCTCTAGCGGGAACCATGAGCAGTTCTTC. This sequence encodes CASSSGNHEQFF. This chain uses TRBV7-6 with TRBJ2-1; 9 nucleotides match TRBD2. CDR3 length equals 12 residues. V lost 8 bases and J lost 8; bases outside the gene matches: 4. Germline CDR1 SGHVS, CDR2 FNYEAQ. Drawing the rest from reference TRBV7-6 and TRBJ2-1, the complete variable domain is GAGVSQSPRYKVTKRGQDVALRCDPISGHVSLYWYRQALGQGPEFLTYFNYEAQQDKSGLPNDRFSAERPEGSISTLTIQRTEQRDSAMYRCASSSGNHEQFFGPGTRLTVL.

This clone has only a few counts. V gene TRBV7-3 combines with J gene TRBJ2-3; TRBD2 aligns across 10 bases. V was clipped by 3 bases and J by 4 bases; unmatched bases: 10. CDR3 length equals 17 residues. Germline-derived CDR1 and CDR2 are SGHTA and FQGTGA. The DNA for the CDR3 is TGTGCCAGCAGCTTCCTCCCTAGCGGGGGTAGGTCAGATACGCAGTATTTT. Its translation: CASSFLPSGGRSDTQYF.

The V and J genes are TRBV30 and TRBJ1-1, with a possible D match to TRBD1 (6 bases). Germline V CDR1 and CDR2: GTSNPN, SVGIG (reference sequence). The CDR3 totals 15 residues. V lost 4 bases and J 10 bases, leaving 25 bases between the germline ends. CDR3 loop: CAWTRSGGGRMVAFF. The CDR3 DNA follows: TGTGCCTGGACCAGATCCGGGGGGGGGCGGATGGTAGCTTTCTTT.

The rearrangement joins TRBV5-1 to TRBJ1-2, with D possibly being TRBD1 (5 bases). Trimming took 0 bases from V and 4 from J, leaving 13 bases between them. Germline V gene data show CDR1 as SGHRS and CDR2 as YFSETQ. The CDR3 loop spans 15 amino acids. The CDR3 is CASSLARGWSYGYTF. DNA for the CDR3: TGCGCCAGCAGCTTGGCTAGGGGCTGGAGCTATGGCTACACCTTC.

This clone was seen a single time. The chain combines TRBV30 with TRBJ2-7; TRBD1 is a possible D gene (5 bases). V was shortened by 4 bases and J by 2 bases, with 15 bases between the two germline ends. The germline CDR1 and CDR2 sequences are GTSNPN and SVGIG (reference sequence). This CDR3 region has 14 residues. Written as DNA, the CDR3 is TGTGCCTGGACTCAATTAGGGGCTACCTACGAGCAGTACTTC. Its translation is CAWTQLGATYEQYF.